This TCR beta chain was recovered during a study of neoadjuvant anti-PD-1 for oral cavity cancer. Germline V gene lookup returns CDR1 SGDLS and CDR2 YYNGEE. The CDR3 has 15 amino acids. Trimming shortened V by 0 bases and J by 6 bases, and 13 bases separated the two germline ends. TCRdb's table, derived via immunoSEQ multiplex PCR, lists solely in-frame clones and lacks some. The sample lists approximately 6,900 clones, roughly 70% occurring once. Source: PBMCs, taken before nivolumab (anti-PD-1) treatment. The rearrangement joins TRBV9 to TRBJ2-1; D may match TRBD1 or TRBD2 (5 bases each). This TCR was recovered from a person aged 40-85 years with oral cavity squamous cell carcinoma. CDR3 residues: CASSVGDHRANEQFF. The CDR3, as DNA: TGTGCCAGCAGCGTAGGGGACCACAGAGCCAATGAGCAGTTCTTC.